This T cell receptor (beta chain) was recorded in a study of blood T cell dynamics during melanoma immunotherapy. Libraries were prepared by immunoSEQ multiplex PCR; TCRdb keeps only in-frame clonotypes and omits some of them. The sample shows 5,500 to 6,000 clones, approximately 83% of them seen only once. About this clone itself: The antigen remains undetermined.

Germline V gene lookup returns CDR1 SGHNT and CDR2 YYREEE (reference sequence). The CDR3 covers 14 residues. The V and J ends lost 0 bases and 4 bases respectively, with 10 bases between them. Notes on the study in general: PBMC repertoires of eventual disease-control patients split at W3 into clonality or diversity gains.

Time point: week 3, after first cycle of checkpoint inhibitor. Blood was drawn before treatment and at week 3 after checkpoint blockade. Apart from a couple of fast progressors, RECIST 1.1 response was judged 12 weeks post-infusion. The receptor was derived from a human donor with melanoma. The sample was blood, taken from a patient treated with checkpoint blockade. The genes are TRBV5-4 and TRBJ1-2; D uncertain. CDR3 bases: TGTGCCAGCAGCTTGGATGGGGATCGCTATGGCTACACCTTC. Protein product: CASSLDGDRYGYTF.